This TCR beta chain is drawn from a study of blood T cells in healthy people across ages. Across the study: Per two T cells, template switching captured roughly one barcoded beta molecule. Overall study findings and caveats: Underestimates were what the diversity estimates from one million T cells were considered to be.

Each sample gave at least 6 million isolated PBMCs. On this clonotype itself: Its antigen is unknown. Relative to the germline gene, one junction end is altered; a read error may explain this.

A J-beta primer mix and a sample-barcoded 5' primer were used in a second PCR of roughly 6 to 12 cycles. TCRdb passed the 5' RACE reads through MiXCR, listing each CDR3 protein once. The sample holds approximately 780,000 distinct CDR3 sequences, roughly 26% seen once. This CDR3 comprises 14 residues. CDR1 is SNHLY and CDR2 is FYNNEI in the germline V gene. These same data were also listed under a study on T cells of mothers and their children. According to that study: The donor cohort consisted of three healthy Caucasian mothers and their six children.

The sequenced sample was blood. This receptor was taken from a boy younger than 18 in good health. The chain joins TRBV2 to TRBJ1-4, with unresolved D. As DNA, the CDR3 is TGTGCCAGCAGCCTCGACGTGACTAATGAAAAACTATTTTTT. Translating it yields CASSLDVTNEKLFF.